This T cell receptor beta chain was retrieved from a study of blood T cells in healthy people across ages. General study findings and limits: Measured against age, TCR beta diversity per million T cells decreased in a roughly linear manner.

Points on this clonotype: The antigen is undetermined.

It was with a sample-barcoded 5' primer and a J-beta primer mix that a second PCR of roughly 7 to 12 cycles was run. Each cDNA molecule carried a tag from a template-switch adaptor that contained 12 random nucleotides. TCRdb reanalysed the 5' RACE reads using MiXCR and keeps one entry per CDR3 protein. The sample has hundreds of thousands of distinct CDR3 sequences; 62% are singletons. In terms of origin and age, donors were healthy Caucasian individuals from Russia aged roughly 6 to 95. PBMCs were isolated at a quantity of at least 7 million per sample. The CDR3 spans 15 residues. Germline V gene lookup returns CDR1 LGHNA and CDR2 YSLEER. V was shortened by 0 bases and J by 7 bases, with 13 bases between the two germline ends.

This clonotype originated in a man aged 25-45 years in good health. Material: blood. The chain recombines TRBV4-3 with TRBJ2-1; D is unclear. The CDR3 is CASSQDRSGSNEQFF. CDR3 DNA sequence: TGCGCCAGCAGCCAAGATCGTTCGGGCAGTAATGAGCAGTTCTTC.